This T cell receptor beta chain came from a study of blood T cell repertoires in COVID-19. Some clones are missing from TCRdb's copy, which holds only in-frame ones; the method was immunoSEQ multiplex PCR. Seen here are some 300,000 clones, under 90% observed once, and the top ten hold approximately 1.8%. This CDR3 spans 14 amino acids. The V end lost 5 bases, the J end lost 2 bases, and 12 bases lay between the germline ends. Per the germline V gene, CDR1 is SNHLY and CDR2 is FYNNEI. This clonotype originated in a woman in her twenties or thirties with COVID-19, enrolled during active disease. Sequenced: peripheral blood. The V and J genes are TRBV2 and TRBJ1-2; D remains ambiguous. In nucleotides, the CDR3 is TGTGCCAGCAGTACCCGGGAGGCAAACTATGGCTACACCTTC. Encoded protein: CASSTREANYGYTF.